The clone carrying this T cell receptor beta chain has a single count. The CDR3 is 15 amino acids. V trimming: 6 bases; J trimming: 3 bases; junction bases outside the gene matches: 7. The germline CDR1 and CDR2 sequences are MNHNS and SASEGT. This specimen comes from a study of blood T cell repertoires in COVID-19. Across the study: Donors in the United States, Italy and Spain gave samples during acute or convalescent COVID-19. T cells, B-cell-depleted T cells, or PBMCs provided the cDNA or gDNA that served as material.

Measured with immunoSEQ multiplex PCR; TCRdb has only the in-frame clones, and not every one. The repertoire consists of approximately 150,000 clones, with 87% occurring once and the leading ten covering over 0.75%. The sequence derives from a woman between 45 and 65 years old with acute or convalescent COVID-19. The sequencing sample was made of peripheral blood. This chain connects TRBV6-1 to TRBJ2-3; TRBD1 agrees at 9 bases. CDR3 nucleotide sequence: TGTGCCAGCAGAGGGACAGGGTCTGGAACAGATACGCAGTATTTT. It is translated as CASRGTGSGTDTQYF.